This entry lists 15 T cell receptor beta chains sequenced from one sample in a study of identical twins. Via MiXCR, TCRdb re-called the 5' RACE reads, giving one row per CDR3 protein. In the table there are roughly 720,000 distinct CDR3 sequences, about 18% of which are singletons. The data also belong to a second study, concerning T cells expressing NK-cell markers.

Specimen: PBMCs. The receptors derive from a woman younger than 30 in good health.

The gene calls are TRBV15 and TRBJ2-4, with D unresolved. The germline V gene encodes CDR1 LNHNV and CDR2 YYDKDF (reference sequence). V was clipped by 3 bases and J by 0 bases, with 3 bases between them. The CDR3 length is 13 residues. The CDR3 sequence: CATSRTAKNIQYF. The CDR3 bases are TGTGCCACCAGCAGGACAGCCAAAAACATTCAGTACTTC.

This clonotype was seen a few times. This chain uses TRBV7-2 with TRBJ2-1; 11 positions match TRBD2. There are 15 residues in the CDR3. Germline V gives CDR1 SGHTA, CDR2 FQGNSA. J gave up 7 bases and V 2 bases, and 4 bases lay outside the gene matches. The CDR3 here is CASSLRTSGWNEQFF. CDR3 nucleotide sequence: TGTGCCAGCAGCTTAAGGACTAGCGGGTGGAATGAGCAGTTCTTC.

This chain links TRBV25-1 with TRBJ2-7; D gene uncertain. Germline CDR1 is MGHDK and CDR2 is SYGVNS. The CDR3 is made up of 14 amino acids. V dropped 4 bases and J dropped 3 bases, with 13 bases sitting between them. The CDR3 protein is CASSAMSGGYEQYF. CDR3 sequence (DNA): TGTGCCAGCAGTGCGATGTCAGGTGGCTACGAGCAGTACTTC.

This clonotype was counted ten times or more. The chain links TRBV20-1 to TRBJ2-5; 7 positions match TRBD2. Germline values: CDR1 DFQATT, CDR2 SNEGSKA (reference sequence). V dropped 6 bases and J dropped 7; count of bases not matched to a gene: 17. The CDR3 consists of 15 residues. The CDR3 protein is CSAPNLLAARGTQYF. CDR3 DNA sequence: TGCAGTGCCCCAAACCTTCTAGCGGCGCGGGGGACCCAGTACTTC.

The chain employs TRBV10-3 and TRBJ2-3, with 7 positions matching TRBD2. The CDR3 is 17 amino acids. From germline, CDR1 is ENHRY and CDR2 SYGVKD. J lost 3 bases, V lost 5 bases, and 14 bases had no gene match. The CDR3 spells CAISPPSAGIVTDTQYF. The CDR3, as DNA: TGTGCCATCAGTCCTCCTTCAGCGGGAATTGTAACAGATACGCAGTATTTT.

The table lists this clonotype with many counts. The chain is built from TRBV10-3 and TRBJ2-7; 7 positions agree with TRBD2. V gave up 5 bases and J gave up 0 bases; unmatched junction bases: 10. The CDR3 covers 16 residues. The germline V gene encodes CDR1 ENHRY and CDR2 SYGVKD. The CDR3 here is CAISQSLAASSYEQYF. The CDR3 region has the DNA TGTGCCATCAGTCAGAGCCTAGCGGCGAGCTCCTACGAGCAGTACTTC.

The chain combines TRBV12-3 or TRBV12-4 with TRBJ2-5; D not resolved. Trimming cost V 3 bases and J 1 base, with 6 bases left between them. The CDR3 has 13 residues. CDR3 in DNA: TGTGCCAGCAGTTTGCCCCCCCAAGAGACCCAGTACTTC. Translating gives CASSLPPQETQYF.

The chain combines TRBV20-1 with TRBJ1-4; no definite D call. Trimming cost V 1 base and J 8 bases, with 14 bases left between them. In germline, CDR1 is DFQATT, CDR2 SNEGSKA (reference sequence). CDR3 length equals 14 residues. CDR3 in amino acids: CSARALTGWEKLFF. Written as DNA, the CDR3 is TGCAGTGCTAGAGCTCTCACTGGATGGGAAAAACTGTTTTTT.

The chain uses TRBV10-3 and TRBJ1-1, with no clear D. This CDR3 spans 13 amino acids. Germline V lookup: CDR1 ENHRY, CDR2 SYGVKD. V was pared by 4 bases and J by 1 base, with 7 bases between. CDR3 in amino acids: CAISARPNTEAFF. CDR3 bases: TGTGCCATCAGTGCACGGCCGAACACTGAAGCTTTCTTT.

This clonotype has just a few counts. The CDR3: CASSAAVRRGGSYNSPLHF. The CDR3 DNA reads as TGTGCCAGCAGTGCCGCCGTCAGGAGGGGAGGCTCCTATAATTCACCCCTCCACTTT. The V and J genes are TRBV12-3 or TRBV12-4 and TRBJ1-6, with a tentative D call TRBD1 (5 bases). Deletions cut 5 bases from V and 0 bases from J, with 20 bases between. The CDR3 runs to 19 residues.

V usage is TRBV2 and J usage is TRBJ1-6; D is possibly TRBD1 (6 bases). This CDR3 has 16 amino acids. V lost 4 bases and J 10 bases, leaving 20 bases between the germline ends. The germline V gene has CDR1 SNHLY and CDR2 FYNNEI. CDR3 protein: CASSVMRDTGGSPLHF. CDR3 sequence (DNA): TGTGCCAGCAGTGTAATGAGGGACACGGGTGGATCACCCCTCCACTTT.

This rearrangement joins TRBV4-3 to TRBJ2-5; D unresolved. This CDR3 has 15 residues. CDR1 LGHNA and CDR2 YSLEER come from the germline V gene. Trimming left V 1 base short and J 2 bases short, with 11 bases between. The CDR3 bases are TGCGCCAGCAGCCAAGTCTTGAAGTGGCAAGAGACCCAGTACTTC. Translating gives CASSQVLKWQETQYF.

This clonotype has just a few counts. V gene TRBV2 combines with J gene TRBJ2-2, with 8 bases identical to TRBD2. The CDR3 totals 15 residues. Germline assignment: CDR1 SNHLY and CDR2 FYNNEI. V trimming: 8 bases; J trimming: 2 bases; junction bases outside the gene matches: 7. The CDR3 DNA sequence: TGTGCCAGCGTGAACGGGGGGGCCAACACCGGGGAGCTGTTTTTT. It yields the protein CASVNGGANTGELFF.

This clonotype has a handful of counts. The chain couples TRBV7-2 to TRBJ2-7, with D tentatively TRBD2 (6 bases). Germline loops: CDR1 SGHTA, CDR2 FQGNSA. The CDR3 totals 15 residues. V was pared by 5 bases and J by 2 bases, with 16 bases between. CDR3 loop: CASSRTGTSTYEQYF. As DNA, the CDR3 is TGTGCCAGCAGCCGGACCGGGACTTCCACCTACGAGCAGTACTTC. Combining the CDR3 with reference TRBV7-2 and TRBJ2-7 gives the whole variable domain GAGVSQSPSNKVTEKGKDVELRCDPISGHTALYWYRQSLGQGLEFLIYFQGNSAPDKSGLPSDRFSAERTGGSVSTLTIQRTQQEDSAVYLCASSRTGTSTYEQYFGPGTRLTVT.

Ten or more counts support this clonotype. V is TRBV10-2 and J is TRBJ2-7; 8 nucleotides align to TRBD2. Losses at the gene ends were 5 bases for V and 0 bases for J; bases not matched to a gene: 12. Germline assignment: CDR1 WSHSY and CDR2 SAAADI. The CDR3 loop spans 17 amino acids. The CDR3 sequence is CASSIGRGLGSSYEQYF. The CDR3 DNA follows: TGCGCCAGCAGTATCGGCAGGGGACTAGGGAGCTCCTACGAGCAGTACTTC.